The present T cell receptor (beta chain) was sequenced within a study of T-cell reconstitution after alpha-beta-depleted transplantation in children. For TCRbeta, the library was prepared with unique molecular identifiers. TCRdb re-called the PCR reads through MiXCR, storing one row per CDR3 protein. The data hold about 72,000 distinct CDR3 sequences, with 6% to 8% observed a single time. This clonotype was picked up many times. The V segment lost 3 bases and the J segment 4 bases; nucleotides outside the gene matches: 5. The CDR3 extends over 14 amino acids. Sequenced here: PBMCs from the stem cell graft donor, sampled from the stem cell graft. The chain has TRBV12-3 or TRBV12-4 and TRBJ1-2; TRBD1 aligns across 7 bases. This TCR derives from a human donor who donated a stem cell graft to a child with acute lymphoblastic leukemia. The CDR3 loop is CASSFGTAGYGYTF. The CDR3 coding sequence is TGTGCCAGCAGTTTTGGGACAGCAGGCTATGGCTACACCTTC.